This T cell receptor beta chain is drawn from a study of T cell changes during pregnancy in multiple sclerosis. This table comes from immunoSEQ multiplex PCR, and its TCRdb copy is limited to in-frame clones, with some not included. The repertoire holds 90,000 to 120,000 clones, about 90% seen once, with roughly 0.82% in the top ten. In germline, CDR1 is GTSNPN, CDR2 SVGIG (reference sequence). This CDR3 has 13 amino acids. Losses at the gene ends were 6 bases for V and 3 bases for J; bases not matched to a gene: 5. The receptor's source is a female donor in good health, enrolled as a control in a pregnancy study. The V gene is TRBV30, the J gene TRBJ1-2; TRBD1 matches at 9 bases. The input for sequencing was peripheral blood, taken in the third trimester of pregnancy. In nucleotides, the CDR3 is TGTGCCTGCTCCCGGGACAGGGACTATGGCTACACCTTC. Its translation is CACSRDRDYGYTF.